This T cell receptor (beta chain) was found in a study of OX40 agonist ivuxolimab in advanced cancers. Study-level information: An agonistic anti-OX40 (CD134) antibody, ivuxolimab, was used to treat the patients.

Comment on this clone: Its cognate antigen is unknown.

Findings of the study overall: Relatively little clonal expansion, among the lowest observed, appeared in partial responders at 0.1-3.0 mg/kg.

Sequencing was performed with immunoSEQ multiplex PCR; in TCRdb, only in-frame clones are kept and a portion is missing. The sample records 60,000 to 80,000 clones, around 84% being singletons. The germline V gene has CDR1 LNHDA and CDR2 SQIVND (reference sequence). The germline V and J ends were trimmed by 5 bases and 4 bases, with 15 bases remaining between them. CDR3 length equals 15 residues. This sample comprised CD4+ or CD8+ T cells sorted from blood, obtained in a trial of the OX40 agonist ivuxolimab. V gene TRBV19 combines with J gene TRBJ2-1; possible D gene TRBD2, 7 bases. The sequence derives from an adult with an advanced solid tumor such as melanoma, head and neck, liver or kidney cancer. The CDR3 protein is CASSPAGAAYNEQFF. CDR3 nucleotide sequence: TGTGCCAGTAGTCCGGCGGGGGCTGCGTACAATGAGCAGTTCTTC.